The rows below give T cell receptor beta chains drawn from one sample of a study of blood T cell repertoires in COVID-19. This table comes from immunoSEQ multiplex PCR, and its TCRdb copy is limited to in-frame clones, with some not included. The sample gives about 230,000 clones, roughly 91% of which show up once; approximately 4.3% is in the top ten. Sequencing was performed on PBMCs or T cells enriched from blood (not recorded which). The receptor set was obtained from a woman between 25 and 40 years old with acute COVID-19. Both conserved end residues are part of each CDR3. Each record gives: V gene, D gene, clone size, CDR3 length, J gene, CDR3 DNA, CDR3 protein. The D gene is left open where the match is weak. The size entry is marked missing in some rows and otherwise reads once, few, many or a size class.

v_call: TRBV7-2
d_call: -
clone_size: -
cdr3_length: 15
j_call: TRBJ2-7
cdr3_nt: TGTGCCAGCAGCTTAGGGTGGGCGGGGCCCTACGAGCAGTACTTC
cdr3_aa: CASSLGWAGPYEQYF

v_call: TRBV30
d_call: -
clone_size: -
cdr3_length: 16
j_call: TRBJ1-1
cdr3_nt: TGTGCCTGGAGTCCCGTAGCGGGCCTTCTGAACCCTGAAGCTTTCTTT
cdr3_aa: CAWSPVAGLLNPEAFF

v_call: TRBV2
d_call: TRBD1
clone_size: -
cdr3_length: 14
j_call: TRBJ1-4
cdr3_nt: TGTGCCAGCAGCGAGAGGACAGGGTATGAAAAACTGTTTTTT
cdr3_aa: CASSERTGYEKLFF

v_call: TRBV5-1
d_call: -
clone_size: once
cdr3_length: 14
j_call: TRBJ1-2
cdr3_nt: TGCGCCAGCAGCTTCACCCAGGGGAACTATGGCTACACCTTC
cdr3_aa: CASSFTQGNYGYTF

v_call: TRBV9
d_call: -
clone_size: -
cdr3_length: 14
j_call: TRBJ2-6
cdr3_nt: TGTGCCAGCACGTACAGGGATGGGGCCAACGTCCTGACTTTC
cdr3_aa: CASTYRDGANVLTF

v_call: TRBV10-1
d_call: TRBD1
clone_size: -
cdr3_length: 18
j_call: TRBJ2-7
cdr3_nt: TGCGCCAGCAGTGAGTCTCCCCTGGGGACAGGGAGCTTGTACGAGCAGTACTTC
cdr3_aa: CASSESPLGTGSLYEQYF

v_call: TRBV12-3/TRBV12-4
d_call: -
clone_size: -
cdr3_length: 13
j_call: TRBJ1-2
cdr3_nt: TGTGCCAGCAGTTTGGGGGCCAACTATGGCTACACCTTC
cdr3_aa: CASSLGANYGYTF

v_call: TRBV7-2
d_call: -
clone_size: -
cdr3_length: 18
j_call: TRBJ2-7
cdr3_nt: TGTGCCAGCAGCTTTAAGCCAACTACCCCGATAAGCTCCTACGAGCAGTACTTC
cdr3_aa: CASSFKPTTPISSYEQYF

v_call: TRBV24-1
d_call: TRBD1
clone_size: -
cdr3_length: 16
j_call: TRBJ1-4
cdr3_nt: TGTGCCACCAGTGATTTTCCCCGGACAGGACATGAAAAACTGTTTTTT
cdr3_aa: CATSDFPRTGHEKLFF

v_call: TRBV11-2
d_call: -
clone_size: -
cdr3_length: 13
j_call: TRBJ2-7
cdr3_nt: TGTGCCAGCAGCGTGGGACTCACATACGAGCAGTACTTC
cdr3_aa: CASSVGLTYEQYF

v_call: TRBV7-3
d_call: -
clone_size: -
cdr3_length: 15
j_call: TRBJ2-1
cdr3_nt: TGTGCCAGCAGCTCAGGGACACCCTGGGTGAATGAGCAGTTCTTC
cdr3_aa: CASSSGTPWVNEQFF

v_call: TRBV7-2
d_call: TRBD2
clone_size: -
cdr3_length: 18
j_call: TRBJ2-3
cdr3_nt: TGTGCCAGCAGCTTATCCCTGTGGAAAGCGGGGGGCACAGATACGCAGTATTTT
cdr3_aa: CASSLSLWKAGGTDTQYF

v_call: TRBV3-1/TRBV3-2
d_call: -
clone_size: -
cdr3_length: 14
j_call: TRBJ1-6
cdr3_nt: TGTGCCAGCAGCCAACCACAAAGAAATTCACCCCTCCACTTT
cdr3_aa: CASSQPQRNSPLHF

v_call: TRBV2
d_call: -
clone_size: -
cdr3_length: 15
j_call: TRBJ1-5
cdr3_nt: TGTGCCAGCACCATACTTAGGACAGAGAATCAGCCCCAGCATTTT
cdr3_aa: CASTILRTENQPQHF

v_call: TRBV7-8
d_call: -
clone_size: -
cdr3_length: 14
j_call: TRBJ1-4
cdr3_nt: TGTGCCAGCAGCTTAGCGGCAGGGTTTGAAAAACTGTTTTTT
cdr3_aa: CASSLAAGFEKLFF

v_call: TRBV7-2
d_call: TRBD1
clone_size: -
cdr3_length: 14
j_call: TRBJ1-1
cdr3_nt: TGTGCCAGCAGCCCGGACAGGACCAACACTGAAGCTTTCTTT
cdr3_aa: CASSPDRTNTEAFF

v_call: TRBV4-1
d_call: -
clone_size: -
cdr3_length: 14
j_call: TRBJ2-3
cdr3_nt: TGCGCCAGCAGCCGAACGGGTGGCTTAGATACGCAGTATTTT
cdr3_aa: CASSRTGGLDTQYF

v_call: TRBV6-2/TRBV6-3
d_call: -
clone_size: -
cdr3_length: 13
j_call: TRBJ1-5
cdr3_nt: TGTGCCAGCAGTTGGGGCTCCAATCAGCCCCAGCATTTT
cdr3_aa: CASSWGSNQPQHF

v_call: TRBV5-1
d_call: TRBD2
clone_size: -
cdr3_length: 16
j_call: TRBJ2-1
cdr3_nt: TGCGCCAGCAGCTCCGCGGGAAGCGGGGGGTACAATGAGCAGTTCTTC
cdr3_aa: CASSSAGSGGYNEQFF

v_call: TRBV12-3/TRBV12-4
d_call: -
clone_size: -
cdr3_length: 12
j_call: TRBJ1-4
cdr3_nt: TGTGCCAGCAGGACAGCAACTGAAAAACTGTTTTTT
cdr3_aa: CASRTATEKLFF

v_call: TRBV21-1
d_call: -
clone_size: -
cdr3_length: 15
j_call: TRBJ2-7
cdr3_nt: TGTGCCAGCATGGCGGGGGGACGCAGCTCCTACGAGCAGTACTTC
cdr3_aa: CASMAGGRSSYEQYF

v_call: TRBV7-2
d_call: -
clone_size: -
cdr3_length: 16
j_call: TRBJ2-4
cdr3_nt: TGTGCCAGCAGCCCTGGACTGGGTGAAGCCAAAAACATTCAGTACTTC
cdr3_aa: CASSPGLGEAKNIQYF

v_call: TRBV5-1
d_call: TRBD1
clone_size: -
cdr3_length: 14
j_call: TRBJ1-5
cdr3_nt: TGCGCCAGCAGCACGGGACAGAGCAATCAGCCCCAGCATTTT
cdr3_aa: CASSTGQSNQPQHF

v_call: TRBV6-5
d_call: -
clone_size: -
cdr3_length: 11
j_call: TRBJ1-1
cdr3_nt: TGTGCCAGCAGCCGCTATGATGAAGCTTTCTTT
cdr3_aa: CASSRYDEAFF

v_call: TRBV2
d_call: TRBD1
clone_size: -
cdr3_length: 15
j_call: TRBJ2-3
cdr3_nt: TGTGCCAGCAGTGAAGACAGGGGGCAAGCAGATACGCAGTATTTT
cdr3_aa: CASSEDRGQADTQYF

v_call: TRBV19
d_call: TRBD1
clone_size: -
cdr3_length: 16
j_call: TRBJ1-1
cdr3_nt: TGTGCCAGTAGTATGGGGGCAGGGGGCGCCGACACTGAAGCTTTCTTT
cdr3_aa: CASSMGAGGADTEAFF

v_call: TRBV30
d_call: TRBD1
clone_size: -
cdr3_length: 14
j_call: TRBJ1-6
cdr3_nt: TGTGCCTGGACTCCGGGACAGAACAATTCACCCCTCCACTTT
cdr3_aa: CAWTPGQNNSPLHF

v_call: TRBV10-3
d_call: -
clone_size: -
cdr3_length: 17
j_call: TRBJ2-7
cdr3_nt: TGTGCCATCAGTGAGTCGCTGGTGGGTGACAGCTCCTACGAGCAGTACTTC
cdr3_aa: CAISESLVGDSSYEQYF

v_call: TRBV10-2
d_call: -
clone_size: -
cdr3_length: 12
j_call: TRBJ2-1
cdr3_nt: TGCGCCAGTAACGGGGGTTACAATGAGCAGTTCTTC
cdr3_aa: CASNGGYNEQFF

v_call: TRBV15
d_call: -
clone_size: -
cdr3_length: 17
j_call: TRBJ1-4
cdr3_nt: TGTGCCACCAGCAGACCATACCCGACGACAGAAAATGAAAAACTGTTTTTT
cdr3_aa: CATSRPYPTTENEKLFF

v_call: TRBV13
d_call: TRBD1
clone_size: -
cdr3_length: 14
j_call: TRBJ1-1
cdr3_nt: TGTGCCAGCAGCTCGGGACAGGGGGCGCGGGAAGCTTTCTTT
cdr3_aa: CASSSGQGAREAFF

v_call: TRBV5-6
d_call: -
clone_size: -
cdr3_length: 12
j_call: TRBJ2-7
cdr3_nt: TGTGCCAGCAGCCCAGGGGTAGGTGAGCAGTACTTC
cdr3_aa: CASSPGVGEQYF

v_call: TRBV7-9
d_call: -
clone_size: -
cdr3_length: 11
j_call: TRBJ2-1
cdr3_nt: TGTGCCAGCAGCTTCGTCAATGAGCAGTTCTTC
cdr3_aa: CASSFVNEQFF

v_call: TRBV3-1/TRBV3-2
d_call: -
clone_size: -
cdr3_length: 14
j_call: TRBJ1-1
cdr3_nt: TGTGCCAGCAGCCGAACAGGGTTGAACACTGAAGCTTTCTTT
cdr3_aa: CASSRTGLNTEAFF

v_call: TRBV19
d_call: TRBD2
clone_size: -
cdr3_length: 16
j_call: TRBJ2-2
cdr3_nt: TGTGCCAGTAGTGCACTAGCGGGGGGGTTCACCGGGGAGCTGTTTTTT
cdr3_aa: CASSALAGGFTGELFF

v_call: TRBV5-1
d_call: -
clone_size: -
cdr3_length: 12
j_call: TRBJ2-7
cdr3_nt: TGCGCCAGCAGCCTACAGGGCTACGAGCAGTACTTC
cdr3_aa: CASSLQGYEQYF

v_call: TRBV5-6
d_call: TRBD1
clone_size: -
cdr3_length: 16
j_call: TRBJ2-7
cdr3_nt: TGTGCCAGCAGCTTCCTATTGACAGGGGGCTCCTACGAGCAGTACTTC
cdr3_aa: CASSFLLTGGSYEQYF

v_call: TRBV6-2/TRBV6-3
d_call: TRBD2
clone_size: -
cdr3_length: 13
j_call: TRBJ2-2
cdr3_nt: TGTGCCAGCAGTCAGACTAGCCCAGGGGAGCTGTTTTTT
cdr3_aa: CASSQTSPGELFF

v_call: TRBV28
d_call: -
clone_size: -
cdr3_length: 14
j_call: TRBJ1-4
cdr3_nt: TGTGCCAGCAGTTACCAGGGTTCTAATGAAAAACTGTTTTTT
cdr3_aa: CASSYQGSNEKLFF

v_call: TRBV3-1/TRBV3-2
d_call: TRBD2
clone_size: once
cdr3_length: 18
j_call: TRBJ2-3
cdr3_nt: TGTGCCAGCAGCCTCGGACTAGCGGGGGGGCCTGGCACAGATACGCAGTATTTT
cdr3_aa: CASSLGLAGGPGTDTQYF

v_call: TRBV5-1
d_call: TRBD1
clone_size: -
cdr3_length: 16
j_call: TRBJ1-4
cdr3_nt: TGCGCCAGCAGCTTGGAGGGGACAGGGAGAGATGAAAAACTGTTTTTT
cdr3_aa: CASSLEGTGRDEKLFF

v_call: TRBV12-5
d_call: -
clone_size: -
cdr3_length: 14
j_call: TRBJ1-4
cdr3_nt: TGTGCTAGTGGAACCGGGACTGGGGGTGAAAAACTGTTTTTT
cdr3_aa: CASGTGTGGEKLFF

v_call: TRBV27
d_call: TRBD2
clone_size: -
cdr3_length: 16
j_call: TRBJ2-1
cdr3_nt: TGTGCCAGCAGTTATAAGCGGGGGCCCTCCTACAATGAGCAGTTCTTC
cdr3_aa: CASSYKRGPSYNEQFF

v_call: TRBV6-5
d_call: -
clone_size: -
cdr3_length: 14
j_call: TRBJ2-2
cdr3_nt: TGTGCCAGCAGTCCGACAGAAAGCACCGGGGAGCTGTTTTTT
cdr3_aa: CASSPTESTGELFF

v_call: TRBV6-5
d_call: TRBD1
clone_size: -
cdr3_length: 16
j_call: TRBJ1-4
cdr3_nt: TGTGCCAGCAGTTACACCTTAACAGGGGGCGGTGAAAAACTGTTTTTT
cdr3_aa: CASSYTLTGGGEKLFF

v_call: TRBV3-1/TRBV3-2
d_call: -
clone_size: -
cdr3_length: 14
j_call: TRBJ1-1
cdr3_nt: TGTGCCAGCAGCCAAGATTGGGGGGTCACTGAAGCTTTCTTT
cdr3_aa: CASSQDWGVTEAFF

v_call: TRBV7-3
d_call: -
clone_size: many
cdr3_length: 14
j_call: TRBJ2-2
cdr3_nt: TGTGCCAGCAGCTTAACAGGGGCCACCGGGGAGCTGTTTTTT
cdr3_aa: CASSLTGATGELFF

v_call: TRBV11-2
d_call: -
clone_size: -
cdr3_length: 14
j_call: TRBJ2-7
cdr3_nt: TGTGCCAGCAGCCGGCAGGAGGGACCCTACGAGCAGTACTTC
cdr3_aa: CASSRQEGPYEQYF

v_call: TRBV18
d_call: -
clone_size: -
cdr3_length: 17
j_call: TRBJ1-2
cdr3_nt: TGTGCCAGCTCAGGGCCCGAGTTTATGGCCGTGGACTATGGCTACACCTTC
cdr3_aa: CASSGPEFMAVDYGYTF

v_call: TRBV4-2
d_call: TRBD2
clone_size: -
cdr3_length: 20
j_call: TRBJ2-4
cdr3_nt: TGTGCCAGCAGCCACCGGGGCGGGACTACCGAAAGCTTAGCCAAAAACATTCAGTACTTC
cdr3_aa: CASSHRGGTTESLAKNIQYF

v_call: TRBV9
d_call: TRBD1
clone_size: -
cdr3_length: 15
j_call: TRBJ2-7
cdr3_nt: TGTGCCAGCAGCCCGGTCCCCGGGACAGCCTACGAGCAGTACTTC
cdr3_aa: CASSPVPGTAYEQYF

v_call: TRBV4-1
d_call: TRBD1
clone_size: -
cdr3_length: 17
j_call: TRBJ1-5
cdr3_nt: TGCGCCAGCAGCCATTTACTCCTGACAGGGGAGGGGCAGCCCCAGCATTTT
cdr3_aa: CASSHLLLTGEGQPQHF

v_call: TRBV28
d_call: -
clone_size: -
cdr3_length: 14
j_call: TRBJ1-3
cdr3_nt: TGTGCCAGCAAGACCCCGGGGGACGGAAACACCATATATTTT
cdr3_aa: CASKTPGDGNTIYF

v_call: TRBV5-1
d_call: -
clone_size: -
cdr3_length: 19
j_call: TRBJ2-2
cdr3_nt: TGCGCCAGCAGCTTGAGACTCCAAACTAGAGACGCGAACACCGGGGAGCTGTTTTTT
cdr3_aa: CASSLRLQTRDANTGELFF

v_call: TRBV28
d_call: -
clone_size: -
cdr3_length: 15
j_call: TRBJ2-2
cdr3_nt: TGTGCCAGCGTCGCCGGCAGGGGTTATGTCGGGGAGCTGTTTTTT
cdr3_aa: CASVAGRGYVGELFF